The 20 T cell receptor beta chains presented below share a single source sample, sequenced in a study of T cells after posttransplantation cyclophosphamide. Repertoires were generated with immunoSEQ multiplex PCR, while TCRdb's copy carries only in-frame clones and drops some. Sampling found tens of thousands of clones, none seen once. Sample: PBMCs. The receptors derive from a middle-aged man in good health, CMV-negative, and a related stem cell transplant donor.

This clone was seen many times. The chain uses TRBV29-1 and TRBJ1-4; 8 bases agree with TRBD1. With 7 bases clipped from V and 8 bases from J, the junction kept 9 bases outside the gene matches. The CDR3 totals 13 residues. The V gene's germline CDR1 is SQVTM and CDR2 ANQGSEA. CDR3 nucleotides: TGCAGCGCCGACAGGGGTTATGGGGAAAAACTGTTTTTT. Its protein is CSADRGYGEKLFF.

This clone was seen repeatedly, ten times or more. The genes are TRBV28 and TRBJ1-5; the D gene is possibly TRBD1 (6 bases). Germline CDR1 MDHEN, CDR2 SYDVKM. Trimming removed 6 bases at V and 8 bases at J, with 26 bases between. CDR3 length: 17 amino acids. CDR3 loop: CASRHHSLGADPEPQHF. The CDR3 DNA is TGTGCCAGCAGACACCATTCCTTGGGGGCCGACCCCGAGCCCCAGCATTTT.

This clone came up a few times. The chain joins TRBV23-1 to TRBJ1-5; 7 positions match TRBD1. TRBV23-1 counts as an open reading frame of uncertain function. The CDR3 covers 17 residues. The junction had 17 bases not matched to a gene; V was cut back by 3 bases and J by 9 bases. CDR3 sequence: CASSHPRTVRGLGPQHF. DNA of the CDR3: TGCGCCAGCAGTCATCCGCGGACCGTCAGGGGGTTGGGGCCCCAGCATTTT.

This clone was found many times. The rearrangement joins TRBV19 to TRBJ2-5, with 12 nucleotides matching TRBD2. Near its end, the DNA agrees better with TRBJ2-7, so the J call may be wrong. CDR3 length: 14 residues. Germline loops: CDR1 LNHDA, CDR2 SQIVND (reference sequence). The DNA of the CDR3 is TGTGCCACAGGACTAGCGGGGAGCTCCTACGAGCAGTACTTC. It specifies CATGLAGSSYEQYF.

This clone appeared many times. The rearrangement joins TRBV6-5 to TRBJ2-7; TRBD1 aligns across 11 bases. The CDR3 sequence is 16 residues long. Germline V CDR1 and CDR2: MNHEY, SVGAGI. V was pared by 0 bases and J by 4 bases, with 5 bases of the junction left unmatched. The CDR3, as DNA: TGTGCCAGCAGTTACTCGAGGACAGGGGGCGGGTACGAGCAGTACTTC. It yields the protein CASSYSRTGGGYEQYF.

This clone was counted ten times or more. The chain couples TRBV7-2 to TRBJ2-5; TRBD1 aligns across 7 bases. The germline gives CDR1 SGHTA, CDR2 FQGNSA. This CDR3 comprises 13 residues. The V gene end was trimmed by 8 bases and the J gene end by 4 bases; junction bases not matched to a gene: 7. CDR3 sequence (DNA): TGTGCCAGCCGCTCAGGGGGAAGAGAGACCCAGTACTTC. This encodes CASRSGGRETQYF.

This clone appeared many times. This chain connects TRBV4-2 to TRBJ1-1; D is ambiguous. The CDR3 totals 15 residues. The V end was cut by 0 bases, the J end by 1 base, with 9 bases between. In germline, CDR1 is LGHNA, CDR2 YNFKEQ. The CDR3 loop reads CASSQDGRTNTEAFF. CDR3 nucleotides: TGTGCCAGCAGCCAAGACGGGAGAACGAACACTGAAGCTTTCTTT.

This clone was counted ten times or more. The chain has TRBV28 and TRBJ1-2; perhaps TRBD1 as D (5 bases). This CDR3 comprises 15 residues. In germline, CDR1 is MDHEN, CDR2 SYDVKM. Trimming left V 4 bases short and J 2 bases short, with 14 bases between. CDR3 region: CASSSAGSGNYGYTF. CDR3 sequence (DNA): TGTGCCAGCAGTTCAGCCGGTTCAGGGAACTATGGCTACACCTTC.

This clone appeared many times. This chain joins TRBV29-1 and TRBJ1-1, with no clear D. V was trimmed by 1 base and J by 6 bases, leaving 6 bases between them. The V gene's germline CDR1 is SQVTM and CDR2 ANQGSEA. CDR3 length equals 11 residues. The chain's CDR3 is CSVEVFSEAFF. CDR3 in DNA: TGCAGCGTTGAAGTCTTCTCTGAAGCTTTCTTT.

In its sample, this clone was seen many times. J is TRBJ2-5 and V is TRBV2; the D gene is possibly TRBD1 (6 bases). The CDR3 length is 12 residues. Germline V lookup: CDR1 SNHLY, CDR2 FYNNEI. Trimming pared 7 bases from V and 6 bases from J, leaving 12 bases between. Here the CDR3 reads CASTTGQQTQYF. The DNA of the CDR3 is TGTGCCAGCACAACAGGGCAACAGACCCAGTACTTC.

This clone was observed many times. The rearrangement links TRBV28 to TRBJ2-7; 10 bases align to TRBD2. The CDR3 runs 15 residues. Germline CDR1 is MDHEN and CDR2 is SYDVKM. After removal of 5 bases from V and 0 bases from J, the junction contained 4 bases not matched to a gene. The CDR3 reads CASSPPSGSSYEQYF. The CDR3 coding sequence is TGTGCCAGCAGTCCCCCTAGCGGGAGCTCCTACGAGCAGTACTTC.

This clone came up many times. This chain joins TRBV27 and TRBJ2-2; TRBD1 matches 7 bases. The CDR3 runs to 14 residues. The trim removed 6 bases at V and 3 bases at J, leaving 4 bases unmatched. Germline assignment: CDR1 MNHEY and CDR2 SMNVEV (reference sequence). The CDR3 DNA sequence: TGTGCCAGCAGACTGGGACAGTACACCGGGGAGCTGTTTTTT. This gives the protein CASRLGQYTGELFF.

The table lists this clone with many counts. The rearrangement joins TRBV10-3 to TRBJ2-1; TRBD2 is a possible D gene (5 bases). V was trimmed by 2 bases and J by 2 bases, leaving 19 bases between them. CDR1 is ENHRY and CDR2 is SYGVKD in the germline V gene. There are 18 residues in the CDR3. The CDR3 reads CAISEGTRYGNTYNEQFF. DNA for the CDR3: TGTGCCATCAGTGAGGGAACTAGGTACGGGAACACCTACAATGAGCAGTTCTTC.

This clone was recorded many times. The rearrangement uses TRBV6-5 and TRBJ1-1, with TRBD1 as a possible D gene (5 bases). CDR1 is MNHEY, CDR2 SVGAGI, per germline. Trimming took off 5 bases at V and 5 bases at J, with 18 bases between the two ends. The CDR3 has 15 residues. The CDR3 protein is CASSLSRQPETEAFF. The CDR3 bases are TGTGCCAGCAGTCTTTCCCGACAGCCTGAGACTGAAGCTTTCTTT.

This clone was recorded many times. The rearrangement links TRBV28 to TRBJ1-3; D remains ambiguous. Germline V gene lookup returns CDR1 MDHEN and CDR2 SYDVKM. Trimming took off 6 bases at V and 2 bases at J, with 11 bases between the two ends. CDR3 length: 14 residues. CDR3 sequence reads: CASRERGAGNTIYF. CDR3 sequence (DNA): TGTGCCAGCAGGGAAAGAGGAGCTGGAAACACCATATATTTT.

This clone was observed a few times. This chain uses TRBV28 with TRBJ2-5, with D unclear. Judging by the DNA end, TRBJ2-7 fits better; the J call may be wrong. This CDR3 has 12 residues. Per the germline V gene, CDR1 is MDHEN and CDR2 is SYDVKM. The CDR3 protein is CASSFIDYEQYF. CDR3 nucleotides: TGTGCCAGCAGTTTTATAGACTACGAGCAGTACTTC.

CDR3 loop: CASSSGLGQVSYEQYF. The CDR3 DNA sequence: TGTGCCAGTAGTAGTGGACTGGGACAGGTAAGCTACGAGCAGTACTTC. The chain employs TRBV19 and TRBJ2-5, with 8 bases lining up with TRBD1. The J call could be wrong; TRBJ2-7 is a better fit for the DNA end. Germline V gives CDR1 LNHDA, CDR2 SQIVND (reference sequence). The CDR3 runs 16 residues.

Many counts were recorded for this clone. The CDR3 is CASSLGLRNANYGYTF. The DNA for the CDR3 is TGTGCCAGCAGCCTTGGACTCAGGAACGCTAACTATGGCTACACCTTC. This chain connects TRBV5-8 to TRBJ1-2; D unclear. The V end was cut by 4 bases, the J end by 0 bases, with 16 bases between. The germline CDR1 and CDR2 sequences are SGHTS and YDEGEE. The CDR3 covers 16 residues.

The table lists this clone with a few counts. The chain carries TRBV28 and TRBJ2-5; 8 nucleotides agree with TRBD2. TRBJ2-7 explains the end of the DNA better; the J call may be wrong. CDR3 length: 14 amino acids. Germline CDR1 is MDHEN and CDR2 is SYDVKM. The CDR3 DNA reads as TGTGCCAGCAGTTTGGTAGCGGGGAACTACGAGCAGTACTTC. This gives the protein CASSLVAGNYEQYF.

This clone was detected ten times or more. This chain uses TRBV7-9 with TRBJ2-1; TRBD2 agrees at 14 bases. V lost 4 bases, J lost 9 bases, and 11 bases stayed unmatched. The CDR3 totals 17 residues. Germline loops: CDR1 SEHNR, CDR2 FQNEAQ (reference sequence). DNA for the CDR3: TGTGCCAGCAGCTCCCCAGGGGGACTAGCGGGAGTTGGTGAGCAGTTCTTC. It translates to CASSSPGGLAGVGEQFF.